The entry that follows covers one TCR beta chain sequence. This CDR3 has 16 amino acids. The V gene's germline CDR1 is LGHDT and CDR2 YNNKEL (reference sequence). Trimming took 5 bases from V and 4 from J; bases not matched to a gene: 11. The data were obtained in a study of Ad26.COV2.S vaccination and SARS-CoV-2 variants. Overall study: Dosing was one shot or two shots 56 days apart.

Generated by immunoSEQ multiplex PCR, the TCRdb table keeps only in-frame clones and is missing some. The sample includes around 340,000 clones, about 87% of them seen just once. The treatment here: some 20 received Ad26.COV2.S at low or high dose, single or two shots; five or six received placebo; per-sample allocation not given. Day 63 after the first vaccine or placebo injection was the time point for sampling. This sample comprised peripheral blood, obtained in a trial of Ad26.COV2.S vaccine versus placebo. This sequence was found in a person between 18 and 65 years old who received the Ad26.COV2.S COVID-19 vaccine or a placebo. This chain connects TRBV3-1 (or the pseudogene TRBV3-2) to TRBJ2-5; 9 bases fit TRBD2. The CDR3 DNA sequence: TGTGCCAGCAGCGGGCGGGGTAGCGGGAGAGGAGAGACCCAGTACTTC. Residues: CASSGRGSGRGETQYF.